Given below is one T cell receptor beta chain in context. As handled by the study authors: Reference gene primer amplification yielded estimated nucleated cell counts. Clones were sequenced by immunoSEQ multiplex PCR, and TCRdb holds only the in-frame ones, with some missing. The DNA was the basis for D and trimming; V, J and clone size are from that table. The table lists 140,000 to 150,000 clones, around 82% of them singletons. Trimming removed 0 bases from V and 4 bases from J, with 6 bases in between. Germline CDR1 reads PRHDT; CDR2 reads FYEKMQ (reference sequence). There are 13 residues in the CDR3. This sample was taken from a study of blood T cell repertoires in COVID-19. Study details: PBMCs, B-cell-depleted T cells, or T cells provided the cDNA or gDNA that made up the material.

Sequencing input: peripheral blood. The TCR was taken from a woman between 50 and 59 years old with acute or convalescent COVID-19. The chain joins TRBV13 to TRBJ1-1; D gene ambiguous. The chain's CDR3 is CASSLGRVTEAFF. Here the CDR3 DNA reads TGTGCCAGCAGCTTAGGGCGAGTCACTGAAGCTTTCTTT.